This TCR beta chain was recorded in a study of read filtering for tumor transcriptome and immune sequencing. This clonotype has ten or more counts. The library was built from about 400 ng RNA with molecular barcoded adaptors for alpha/delta and beta/gamma chains. Via MiXCR, TCRdb re-called the reads, giving one row per CDR3 protein. The data show tens of thousands of distinct CDR3 sequences, with approximately 19% seen just once and about a tenth held by the top ten. Germline assignment: CDR1 SGHAT and CDR2 FQNNGV. This CDR3 region has 17 residues. After removal of 4 bases from V and 7 bases from J, the junction contained 9 bases not matched to a gene.

The rearrangement joins TRBV11-2 to TRBJ2-1; 14 positions match TRBD2. This receptor was obtained from a donor over 35 with multiple myeloma. Sequenced material: a population of CD138-negative cells sorted from bone marrow. This CDR3 reads CASSSRLAGGPLNEQFF. In DNA, the CDR3 is TGTGCCAGCAGCTCGAGACTAGCGGGAGGGCCCTTGAATGAGCAGTTCTTC.